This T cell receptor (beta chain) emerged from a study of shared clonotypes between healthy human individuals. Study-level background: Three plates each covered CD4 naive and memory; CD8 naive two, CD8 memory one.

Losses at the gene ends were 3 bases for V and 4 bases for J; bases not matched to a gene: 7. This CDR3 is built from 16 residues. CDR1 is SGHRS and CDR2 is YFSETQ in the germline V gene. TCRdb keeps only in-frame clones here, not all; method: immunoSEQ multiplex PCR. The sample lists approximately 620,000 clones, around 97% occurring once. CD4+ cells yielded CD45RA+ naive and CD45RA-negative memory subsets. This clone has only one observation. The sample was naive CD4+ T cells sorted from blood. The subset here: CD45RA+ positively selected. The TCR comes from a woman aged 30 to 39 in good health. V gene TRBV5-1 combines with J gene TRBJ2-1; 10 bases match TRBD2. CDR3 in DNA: TGCGCCAGCAGCTCTACAACTAGCGGGGTATACAATGAGCAGTTCTTC. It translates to CASSSTTSGVYNEQFF.